The present T cell receptor (beta chain) was sequenced within a study of shared clonotypes between healthy human individuals. Whole-study context: Each donor's CD8 memory used one plate, CD8 naive two, each CD4 subset three.

The table came from immunoSEQ multiplex PCR; TCRdb's copy has only in-frame clones and leaves some out. The repertoire holds millions of clones, more than 85% seen once, with 0.35% to 0.5% in the top ten. Study-level findings and limits: The naive CD4 repertoires of a handful of donors were compared, and roughly 5% of clonotypes were shared. Naive subsets, compared against memory subsets, generally had larger estimated richness values.

A word on this clone: Its matching antigen is unknown.

The CDR3 totals 12 residues. The junction had 5 bases not matched to a gene; V was cut back by 5 bases and J by 7 bases. Per germline, CDR1 SGHTA and CDR2 FQGNSA. The material sequenced was naive CD4+ T cells from PBMCs. Subset noted: CD45RA+ positively selected. This receptor was obtained from a man aged 18 to 29 in good health. Some clones in this sample may be carry-over from other donors' samples. The chain is built from TRBV7-2 and TRBJ2-7, with TRBD1 identical over 7 bases. Here the CDR3 DNA reads TGTGCCAGCAGCCCTACAGGGGTGGAGCAGTACTTC. This encodes CASSPTGVEQYF.